This T cell receptor (beta chain) came from a study of beta chain features in type 1 diabetes. Overall study findings and caveats: In every one of the four CD4+ subsets, TCRB CDR3s were moderately but significantly shorter in Type 1 diabetes patients. A PCR bias possibly favoring shorter templates would apply equally to patients and controls. Within patients, naive, central memory and Treg TCRB repertoires seemed more similar than within healthy donors.

Researchers reported sorting CD4+ naive, central memory, regulatory and stem cell-like memory cells via CD45RO/CCR7/CD25/CD127/CD95/CD27. All of the sorted populations showed purity greater than 95%. In its sample, this clone was seen a few times. No antigen is known for it. Every isolated RNA sample was fully reverse transcribed, so sequencing captured expressed TCRB transcripts. The data were produced by immunoSEQ multiplex PCR, yet TCRdb's version contains in-frame clones alone and is incomplete. The profile shows 330,000 or so clones, 10% to 15% of them singletons. The V segment lost 10 bases and the J segment 4 bases; nucleotides outside the gene matches: 5. CDR3 length: 12 residues. CDR1 and CDR2 from the germline V gene are ENHRY and SYGVKD.

The chain links TRBV10-3 to TRBJ2-5, with TRBD1 matching over 8 bases. The sequencing sample was made of naive CD4+ T cells from blood. This TCR came from a young woman with type 1 diabetes. The CDR3, as DNA: TGTGCCACAACCGACAGGGGAGAGACCCAGTACTTC. It is translated as CATTDRGETQYF.